This TCR beta chain was sequenced for a study of control samples from healthy donors and cancer patients. V shed 2 bases and J shed 1 base, with 12 bases lying between them. CDR3 size: 17 residues. CDR1 MNHEY and CDR2 SMNVEV come from the germline V gene (reference sequence). Produced via immunoSEQ multiplex PCR; TCRdb's table is partial and in-frame only. The data hold 100,000 to 150,000 clones, with around 92% observed a single time. The sequence came from a man in his fifties with head and neck cancer. This chain joins TRBV27 and TRBJ1-6; D is unclear. The sample taken for sequencing was PBMCs. The CDR3 DNA is TGTGCCAGCAGTTTAATCGGGGAGCGTTCCTATAATTCACCCCTCCACTTT. Protein sequence: CASSLIGERSYNSPLHF.